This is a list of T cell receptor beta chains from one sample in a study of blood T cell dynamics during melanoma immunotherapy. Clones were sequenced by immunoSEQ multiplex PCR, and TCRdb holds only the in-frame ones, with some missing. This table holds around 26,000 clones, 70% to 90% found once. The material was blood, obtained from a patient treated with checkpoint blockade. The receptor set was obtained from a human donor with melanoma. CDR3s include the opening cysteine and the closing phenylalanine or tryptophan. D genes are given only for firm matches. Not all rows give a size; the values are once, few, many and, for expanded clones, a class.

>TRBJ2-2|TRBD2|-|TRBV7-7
TGTGCTAGCAGCTTAGCTGTGCTAGCGGGATGGGGGTCCGGGGAGCTGTTTTTT
CASSLAVLAGWGSGELFF
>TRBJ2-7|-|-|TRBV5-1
TGCGCCAGCAGCGAATCAGTGGAATCCTACGAGCAGTACTTC
CASSESVESYEQYF
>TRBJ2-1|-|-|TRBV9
TGTGCCAGCAGCGTCGGCCTAGACTCAGCCGATGAGCAGTTCTTC
CASSVGLDSADEQFF
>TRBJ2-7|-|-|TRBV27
TGTGCCAGCAGTTTATCGGGGGCCCCCTACTACGAGCAGTACTTC
CASSLSGAPYYEQYF
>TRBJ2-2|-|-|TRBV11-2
TGTGCCAGCAGCTTACGAGGGAGTCAGACCGGGGAGCTGTTTTTT
CASSLRGSQTGELFF
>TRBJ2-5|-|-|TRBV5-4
TGTGCCAGCAGCCCAACGGGACCAAGAGAGACCCAGTACTTC
CASSPTGPRETQYF
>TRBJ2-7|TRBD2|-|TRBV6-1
TGTGCCAGCAGCAAGGGACTACCTCCCTACGAGCAGTACTTC
CASSKGLPPYEQYF
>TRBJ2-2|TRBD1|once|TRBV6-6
TGTGCCAGCAAGACAGGGACCGGGGAGCTGTTTTTT
CASKTGTGELFF
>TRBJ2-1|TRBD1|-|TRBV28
TGTGCCAGCAGTCTCGGGACAGGGAATGAGCAGTTCTTC
CASSLGTGNEQFF
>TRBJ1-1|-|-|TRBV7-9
TGTGCCAGCAGCTCATACCTGGGCACTGAAGCTTTCTTT
CASSSYLGTEAFF
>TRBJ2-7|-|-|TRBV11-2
TGTGCCAGCAGCTTAGACGTCGGACTGAGATTCTACGAGCAGTACTTC
CASSLDVGLRFYEQYF
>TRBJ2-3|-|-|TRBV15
TGTGCCACCGAGGACAGACTCACAGATACGCAGTATTTT
CATEDRLTDTQYF
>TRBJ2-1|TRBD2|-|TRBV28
TGTGCCAGCAGACCCAGTGGGATGAGCGGGAGGCATGAGCAGTTCTTC
CASRPSGMSGRHEQFF
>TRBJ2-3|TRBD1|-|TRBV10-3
TGTGCCATCAGTGAGTCGAGGGGACCGGGACAGCGGACTACGCAGTATTTT
CAISESRGPGQRTTQYF
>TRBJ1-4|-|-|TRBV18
TGTGCCAGCTCACGCGGGCCCGCCTCTAATGAAAAACTGTTTTTT
CASSRGPASNEKLFF
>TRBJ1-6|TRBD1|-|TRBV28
TGTGCCAGCTGGACAGGGTTAGGGAATTCACCCCTCCACTTT
CASWTGLGNSPLHF
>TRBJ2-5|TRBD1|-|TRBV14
TGTGCCAGCAGCCAAGATCAGGGGACAGTCCAAGAGACCCAGTACTTC
CASSQDQGTVQETQYF
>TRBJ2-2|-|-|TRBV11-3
TGTGCCAGCAGCTTAGGCGGGGCGAACACCGGGGAGCTGTTTTTT
CASSLGGANTGELFF
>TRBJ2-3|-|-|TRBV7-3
TGTGCCAGCAGCCTCTTAGGCAGGGCCGCCACAGATACGCAGTATTTT
CASSLLGRAATDTQYF
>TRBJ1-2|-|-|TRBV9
TGTGCCAGCAGCGCCCAGGGAGCTAACTATGGCTACACCTTC
CASSAQGANYGYTF
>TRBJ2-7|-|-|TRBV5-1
TGCGCCAGCAGCTTGGGGGGCAGCCTCGAGCAGTACTTC
CASSLGGSLEQYF
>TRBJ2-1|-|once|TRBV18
TGTGCCAGCTCACCACGAGTTTACAATGAGCAGTTCTTC
CASSPRVYNEQFF
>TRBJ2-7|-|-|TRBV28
TGTGCCAGCAGTCCGGCAGGGGGGACCTACGAGCAGTACTTC
CASSPAGGTYEQYF
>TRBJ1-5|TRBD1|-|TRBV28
TGTGCCAGCAGTTCTTTCCCCGGGACAGGGGGCGATCATCAGCCCCAGCATTTT
CASSSFPGTGGDHQPQHF
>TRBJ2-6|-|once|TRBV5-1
TGCGCCAGCAGCTTGGACGGGAACCTACTCTCTGGGGCCAACGTCCTGACTTTC
CASSLDGNLLSGANVLTF
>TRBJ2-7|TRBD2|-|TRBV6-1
TGTGCCAGCAAAGAAACTAGCGGATACTCCTACGAGCAGTACTTC
CASKETSGYSYEQYF
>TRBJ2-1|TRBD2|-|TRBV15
TGTGCCACCAGCAGAGAGGTCGGGACTAGCGGGAGCAATGAGCAGTTCTTC
CATSREVGTSGSNEQFF
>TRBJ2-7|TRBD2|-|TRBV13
TGTGCCAGCAGCTTAGGGGCACTAGCGGCACCCTACGAGCAGTACTTC
CASSLGALAAPYEQYF
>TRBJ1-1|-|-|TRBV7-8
TGTGCCAGCAGCGGTGACAGGAGCCGGAACACTGAAGCTTTCTTT
CASSGDRSRNTEAFF
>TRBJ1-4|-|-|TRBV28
TGTGCCAGCTCCAAGCAAGGGGTCGGTGAAAAACTGTTTTTT
CASSKQGVGEKLFF
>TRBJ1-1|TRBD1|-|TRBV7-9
TGTGCCAGCAGCCCTCCGGGACAGGCGATGGTCACTGAAGCTTTCTTT
CASSPPGQAMVTEAFF
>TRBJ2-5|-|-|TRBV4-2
TGTGCCAGCAGCCAAGAAGAGGGGACCTCGGAGACCCAGTACTTC
CASSQEEGTSETQYF
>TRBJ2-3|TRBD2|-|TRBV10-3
TGTGCCATCAGCCCGGACGGGGGCGGGGGGACGCAGTATTTT
CAISPDGGGGTQYF
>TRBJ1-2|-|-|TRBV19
TGTGCCAGTAGTATGCCCGTGTATGGCTACACCTTC
CASSMPVYGYTF
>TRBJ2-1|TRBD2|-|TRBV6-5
TGTGCCAGCAGCCCAGGACTAGCGGGCTACAATGAGCAGTTCTTC
CASSPGLAGYNEQFF
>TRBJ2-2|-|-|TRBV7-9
TGTGCCAGCAGCCCCTTAGGCCGGACGTACACCGGGGAGCTGTTTTTT
CASSPLGRTYTGELFF
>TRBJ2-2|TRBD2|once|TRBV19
TGTGCCAGTAGTCAGGGACTAGCTCCCGGGGAGCTGTTTTTT
CASSQGLAPGELFF
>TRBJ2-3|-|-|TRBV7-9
TGTGCCAGGGACGACGGGACTAGCACAGATACGCAGTATTTT
CARDDGTSTDTQYF
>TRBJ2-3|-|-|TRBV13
TGTGCCAGCAATGGCCTAGAAGTAGCAGATACGCAGTATTTT
CASNGLEVADTQYF
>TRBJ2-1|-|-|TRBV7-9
TGTGCCAGCAGCTTGCATGCGAATGAGCAGTTCTTC
CASSLHANEQFF
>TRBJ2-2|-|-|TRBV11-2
TGTGCCAGCAGGTCTATGGGCGGGGAGCTGTTTTTT
CASRSMGGELFF
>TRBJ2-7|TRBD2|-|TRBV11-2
TGTGCCAGCAGCTTCGGTGCGGGAGTCTACGAGCAGTACTTC
CASSFGAGVYEQYF
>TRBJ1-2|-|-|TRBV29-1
TGCAGCGTTGAAGATGTAAGACAGGATTCAGGCTACACCTTC
CSVEDVRQDSGYTF
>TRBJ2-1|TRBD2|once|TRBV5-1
TGCGCCAGCAGCCCGGGGACTAGGCCTTACAATGAGCAGTTCTTC
CASSPGTRPYNEQFF
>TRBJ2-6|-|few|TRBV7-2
TGTGCCAGCAGCTTAAGCGGTCCTGGGGCCAACGTCCTGACTTTC
CASSLSGPGANVLTF
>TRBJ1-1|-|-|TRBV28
TGTGCCAGCAGGAGGGCAGGGGTAAACACTGAAGCTTTCTTT
CASRRAGVNTEAFF
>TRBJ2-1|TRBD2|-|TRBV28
TGTGCCAGCAGTGGAGGTCTGGGGCGGGAGGGCCTAAATGAGCAGTTCTTC
CASSGGLGREGLNEQFF
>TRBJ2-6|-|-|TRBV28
TGTGCCAGCAGTTTAATGCCTGGGGCCAACGTCCTGACTTTC
CASSLMPGANVLTF
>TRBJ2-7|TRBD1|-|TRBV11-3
TGTGCCAGCAGCTTAAGCCGGGACAGCTCCTACGAGCAGTACTTC
CASSLSRDSSYEQYF
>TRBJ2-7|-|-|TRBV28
TGTGCCAGCAGTTTAGAGCACGAGCAGTACTTC
CASSLEHEQYF
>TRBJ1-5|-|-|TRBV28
TGTGCCAGCAGTTTTGAGGGCGGTCATCAGCCCCAGCATTTT
CASSFEGGHQPQHF
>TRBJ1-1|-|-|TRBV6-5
TGTGCCAGCAGTTACTCGTTGCCAGGACCAAACACTGAAGCTTTCTTT
CASSYSLPGPNTEAFF
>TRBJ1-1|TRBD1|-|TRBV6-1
TGTGCCAGCAGTGAAGGGGACAGACCTTTGAACACTGAAGCTTTCTTT
CASSEGDRPLNTEAFF
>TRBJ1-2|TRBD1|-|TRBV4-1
TGCGCCAGCAGCCAAACCCCACAGGGGGACTATGGCTACACCTTC
CASSQTPQGDYGYTF
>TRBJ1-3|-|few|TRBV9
TGTGCCAGCAGCGTAGTTCCAGGCGGGATCTCTGGAAACACCATATATTTT
CASSVVPGGISGNTIYF